A single sample gave rise to the 9 T cell receptor beta chains below, sequenced in a study of early T cells in non-severe SARS-CoV-2 infection. TCRdb called the 5' RACE reads again in MiXCR, with one record for every CDR3 protein. The sample has about 25,000 distinct CDR3 sequences, more than 4% seen once. Sample: whole blood. These receptors were collected from an adult who was a healthcare worker with PCR-confirmed SARS-CoV-2 infection or an uninfected control (not recorded which).

This sequence joins TRBV20-1 and TRBJ2-2; TRBD1 is a possible D gene (6 bases). Trimming stripped 5 bases from V and 0 bases from J, with 10 bases between. Germline V gives CDR1 DFQATT, CDR2 SNEGSKA (reference sequence). The CDR3 extends over 14 amino acids. The CDR3 nucleotides are TGCAGTGCTCCACCAGGGGCGAACACCGGGGAGCTGTTTTTT. Amino acid sequence: CSAPPGANTGELFF.

This clonotype has at least ten counts. The J gene is TRBJ2-3, the V gene TRBV5-4; D remains unclear. The CDR3 contains 16 residues. CDR1 is SGHNT and CDR2 is YYREEE in the germline V gene (reference sequence). V was trimmed by 5 bases and J by 2 bases, leaving 18 bases between them. The CDR3 DNA is TGTGCCAGCAGGCCTGCCTCGGATGGATACACAGATACGCAGTATTTT. It codes for CASRPASDGYTDTQYF.

The rearrangement links TRBV5-6 to TRBJ2-7; D is tentatively TRBD1 or TRBD2 (6 bases each). The CDR3 totals 14 residues. Between the trimmed V and J ends, which lost 2 bases and 4 bases, there was a span of 13 bases. Germline V gene data show CDR1 as SGHDT and CDR2 as YYEEEE. CDR3 nucleotide sequence: TGTGCCAGCAGCTTAGAGGGGGGCCGGTACGAGCAGTACTTC. Translated, it gives CASSLEGGRYEQYF.

This clonotype was detected ten times or more. This CDR3 is CAWRRRSPLHF. The CDR3 coding sequence is TGTGCCTGGAGGAGGAGATCACCCCTCCACTTT. This chain connects TRBV30 to TRBJ1-6; D not certain. With 3 bases removed from V and 10 bases from J, the gap between germline ends came to 7 bases. The CDR3 has 11 residues. The V gene's germline CDR1 is GTSNPN and CDR2 SVGIG (reference sequence).

There are a few counts of this clonotype. The rearrangement links TRBV4-3 to TRBJ2-3; D gene unclear. Trimming shortened V by 4 bases and J by 2 bases, and 10 bases separated the two germline ends. CDR3 length: 14 amino acids. Germline V gene lookup returns CDR1 LGHNA and CDR2 YSLEER. The CDR3 here is CASSPVFSTDTQYF. The CDR3 DNA sequence: TGCGCCAGCAGCCCCGTTTTTTCCACAGATACGCAGTATTTT.

This clonotype is deemed medium-sized. J is TRBJ2-1 and V is TRBV5-1, with 12 bases fitting TRBD2. Germline lookup yields CDR1 SGHRS and CDR2 YFSETQ. The CDR3 runs 16 residues. V trimming: 1 base; J trimming: 7 bases; junction bases outside the gene matches: 6. The CDR3 bases are TGCGCCAGCAGCTTGCCGACTAGCGGGGGAGGGAATGAGCAGTTCTTC. Translated, it gives CASSLPTSGGGNEQFF.

Ten or more counts support this clonotype. The rearrangement uses TRBV4-1 and TRBJ1-5, with D hard to call. Germline values: CDR1 MGHRA, CDR2 YSYEKL. CDR3 length: 15 amino acids. Trimming left V 0 bases short and J 0 bases short, with 6 bases between. The CDR3 DNA reads TGCGCCAGCAGCCAAGAATTCGGTAGCAATCAGCCCCAGCATTTT. It encodes CASSQEFGSNQPQHF.

This clonotype showed up many times. The rearrangement links TRBV12-3 or TRBV12-4 to TRBJ1-5; D uncertain. V was pared by 2 bases and J by 2 bases, with 7 bases between. The CDR3 length is 14 residues. CDR3 DNA: TGTGCCAGCAGTTTACAGCAGGGCAATCAGCCCCAGCATTTT. Translated, it gives CASSLQQGNQPQHF.

This chain connects TRBV11-2 to TRBJ2-3; D unclear. Germline V gene data show CDR1 as SGHAT and CDR2 as FQNNGV. This CDR3 has 12 residues. V dropped 5 bases and J dropped 1 base, with 4 bases sitting between them. The CDR3 protein is CASSKGTDTQYF. In DNA, the CDR3 is TGTGCCAGCAGCAAGGGCACAGATACGCAGTATTTT.